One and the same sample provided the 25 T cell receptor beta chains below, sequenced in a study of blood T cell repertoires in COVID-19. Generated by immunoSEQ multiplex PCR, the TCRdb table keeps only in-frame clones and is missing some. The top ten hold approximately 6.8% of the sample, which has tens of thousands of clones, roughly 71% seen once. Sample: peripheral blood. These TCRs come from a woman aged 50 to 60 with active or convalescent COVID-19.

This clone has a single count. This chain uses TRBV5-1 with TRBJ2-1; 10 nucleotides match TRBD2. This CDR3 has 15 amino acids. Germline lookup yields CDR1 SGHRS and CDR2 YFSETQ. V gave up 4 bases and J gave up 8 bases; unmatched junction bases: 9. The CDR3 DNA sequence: TGCGCCAGCAGCCAGCTAGCGGGGGTTACATATGAGCAGTTCTTC. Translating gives CASSQLAGVTYEQFF.

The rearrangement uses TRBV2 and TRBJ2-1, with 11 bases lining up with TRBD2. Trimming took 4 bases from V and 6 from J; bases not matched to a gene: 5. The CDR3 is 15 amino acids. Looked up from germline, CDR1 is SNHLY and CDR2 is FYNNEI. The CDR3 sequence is CASSADSGRGNEQFF. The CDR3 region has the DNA TGTGCCAGCAGTGCTGATAGCGGGAGGGGCAATGAGCAGTTCTTC.

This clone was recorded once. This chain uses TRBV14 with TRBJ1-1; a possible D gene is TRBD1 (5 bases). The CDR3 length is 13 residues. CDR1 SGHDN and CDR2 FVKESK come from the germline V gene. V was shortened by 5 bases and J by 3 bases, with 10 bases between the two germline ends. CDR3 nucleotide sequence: TGTGCCAGCAGCACACAGGCCGACACTGAAGCTTTCTTT. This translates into CASSTQADTEAFF.

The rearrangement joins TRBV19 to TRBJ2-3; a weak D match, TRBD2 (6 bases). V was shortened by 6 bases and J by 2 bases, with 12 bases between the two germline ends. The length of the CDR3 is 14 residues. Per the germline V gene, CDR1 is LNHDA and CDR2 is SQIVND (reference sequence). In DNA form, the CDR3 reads TGTGCCAGTAGAAACCCGGGGGACACAGATACGCAGTATTTT. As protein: CASRNPGDTDTQYF. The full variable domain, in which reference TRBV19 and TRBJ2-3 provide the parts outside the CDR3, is DGGITQSPKYLFRKEGQNVTLSCEQNLNHDAMYWYRQDPGQGLRLIYYSQIVNDFQKGDIAEGYSVSREKKESFPLTVTSAQKNPTAFYLCASRNPGDTDTQYFGPGTRLTVL.

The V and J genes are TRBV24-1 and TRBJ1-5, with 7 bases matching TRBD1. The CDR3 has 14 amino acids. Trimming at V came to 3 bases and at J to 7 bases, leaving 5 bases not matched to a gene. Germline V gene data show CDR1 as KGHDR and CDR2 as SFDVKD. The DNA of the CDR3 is TGTGCCACCAGTGATACTAGGGGGCTACAGCCCCAGCATTTT. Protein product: CATSDTRGLQPQHF.

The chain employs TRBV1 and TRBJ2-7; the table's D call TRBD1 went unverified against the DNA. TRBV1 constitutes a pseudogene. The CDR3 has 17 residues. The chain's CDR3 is CTSSQDLGQGISYEQYF. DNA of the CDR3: TGCACCAGCAGCCAAGACCTGGGACAGGGGATTTCCTACGAGCAGTACTTC.

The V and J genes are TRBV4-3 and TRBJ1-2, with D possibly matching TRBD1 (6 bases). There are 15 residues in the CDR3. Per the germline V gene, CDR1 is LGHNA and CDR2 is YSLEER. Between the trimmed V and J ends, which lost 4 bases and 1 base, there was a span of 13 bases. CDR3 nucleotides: TGCGCCAGCAGCCCCCAAGGGGGATTTAACTATGGCTACACCTTC. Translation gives CASSPQGGFNYGYTF.

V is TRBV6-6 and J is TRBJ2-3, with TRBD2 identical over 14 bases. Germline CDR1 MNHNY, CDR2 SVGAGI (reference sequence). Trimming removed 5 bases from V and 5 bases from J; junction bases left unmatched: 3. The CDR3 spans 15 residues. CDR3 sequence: CASSGLAGGRDTQYF. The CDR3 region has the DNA TGTGCCAGCAGTGGACTAGCGGGAGGTCGAGATACGCAGTATTTT.

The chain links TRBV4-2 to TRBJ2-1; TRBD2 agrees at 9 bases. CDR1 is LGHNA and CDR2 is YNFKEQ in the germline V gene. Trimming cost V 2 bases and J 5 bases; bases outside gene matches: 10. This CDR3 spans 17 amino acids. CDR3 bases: TGTGCCAGCAGCCAACCCCAGGCGGTAGCGGGGGACAATGAGCAGTTCTTC. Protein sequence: CASSQPQAVAGDNEQFF.

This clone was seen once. CDR3 DNA sequence: TGTGCCAGCAGTTACTCAAGGGGGAACCAGCCCCAGCATTTT. Translating it yields CASSYSRGNQPQHF. The chain carries TRBV6-2 or TRBV6-3 and TRBJ1-5; a weak D match, TRBD1 (6 bases). CDR1 is MNHEY, CDR2 SVGEGT, per germline. Trimming pared 0 bases from V and 7 bases from J, leaving 10 bases between. The CDR3 spans 14 residues.

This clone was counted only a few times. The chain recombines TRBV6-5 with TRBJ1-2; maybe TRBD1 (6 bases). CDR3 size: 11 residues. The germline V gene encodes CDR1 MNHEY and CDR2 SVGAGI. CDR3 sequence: CATPQGYGYTF. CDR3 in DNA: TGTGCTACCCCTCAGGGGTACGGCTACACCTTC.

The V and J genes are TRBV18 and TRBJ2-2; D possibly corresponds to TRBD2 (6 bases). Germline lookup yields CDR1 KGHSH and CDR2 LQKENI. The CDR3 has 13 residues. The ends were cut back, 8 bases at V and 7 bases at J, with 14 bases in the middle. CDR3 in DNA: TGTGCCAGCCTGGTGCGGGAAGTCGGGGAGCTGTTTTTT. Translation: CASLVREVGELFF.

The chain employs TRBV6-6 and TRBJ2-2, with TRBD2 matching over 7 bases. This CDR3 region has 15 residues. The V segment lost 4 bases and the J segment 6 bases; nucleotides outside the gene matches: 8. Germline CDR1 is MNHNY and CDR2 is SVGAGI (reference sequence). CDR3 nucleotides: TGTGCCAGCAGTTCGACTAGCAAGTTGGCCGGGGAGCTGTTTTTT. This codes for CASSSTSKLAGELFF.

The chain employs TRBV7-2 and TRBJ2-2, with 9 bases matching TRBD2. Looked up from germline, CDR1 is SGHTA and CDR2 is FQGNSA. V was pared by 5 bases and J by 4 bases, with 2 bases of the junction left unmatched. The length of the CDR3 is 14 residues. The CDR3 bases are TGTGCCAGCAGCCGCGGGAGGGTCACCGGGGAGCTGTTTTTT. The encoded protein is CASSRGRVTGELFF.

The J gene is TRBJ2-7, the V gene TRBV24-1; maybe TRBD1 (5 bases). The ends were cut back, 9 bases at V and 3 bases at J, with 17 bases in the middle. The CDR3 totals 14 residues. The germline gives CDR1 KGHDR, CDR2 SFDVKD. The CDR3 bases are TGTGCCACCCGTAAGGGGCAGGGCAGCTACGAGCAGTACTTC. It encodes CATRKGQGSYEQYF.

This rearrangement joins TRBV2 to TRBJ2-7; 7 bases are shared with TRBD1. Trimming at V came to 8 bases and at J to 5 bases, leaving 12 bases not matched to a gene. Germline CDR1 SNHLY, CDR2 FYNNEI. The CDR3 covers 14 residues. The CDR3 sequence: CASGATGNGHEQYF. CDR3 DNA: TGTGCCAGCGGGGCGACAGGGAACGGCCACGAGCAGTACTTC.

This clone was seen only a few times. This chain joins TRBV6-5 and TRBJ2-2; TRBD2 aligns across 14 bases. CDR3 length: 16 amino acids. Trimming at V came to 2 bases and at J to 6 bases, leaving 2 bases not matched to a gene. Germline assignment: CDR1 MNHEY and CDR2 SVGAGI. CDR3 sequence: CASSYPGLAGAGELFF. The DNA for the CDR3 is TGTGCCAGCAGTTACCCGGGACTAGCGGGAGCCGGGGAGCTGTTTTTT.

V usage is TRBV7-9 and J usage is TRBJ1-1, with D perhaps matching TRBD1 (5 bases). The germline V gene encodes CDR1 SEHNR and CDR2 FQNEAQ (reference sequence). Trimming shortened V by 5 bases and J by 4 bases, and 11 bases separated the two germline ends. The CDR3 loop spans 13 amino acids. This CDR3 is CASSQQVTTEAFF. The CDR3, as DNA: TGTGCCAGCAGCCAACAGGTCACCACTGAAGCTTTCTTT.

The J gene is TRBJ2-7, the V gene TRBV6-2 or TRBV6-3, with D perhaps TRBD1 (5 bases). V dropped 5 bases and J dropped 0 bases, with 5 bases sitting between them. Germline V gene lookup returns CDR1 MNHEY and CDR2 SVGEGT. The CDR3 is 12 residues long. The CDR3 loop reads CASSTGSYEQYF. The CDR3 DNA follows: TGTGCCAGCAGTACAGGCTCCTACGAGCAGTACTTC.

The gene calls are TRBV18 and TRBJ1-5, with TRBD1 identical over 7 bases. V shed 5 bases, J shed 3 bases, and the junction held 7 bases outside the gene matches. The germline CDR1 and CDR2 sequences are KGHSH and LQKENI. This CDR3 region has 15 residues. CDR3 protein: CASSADRAANQPQHF. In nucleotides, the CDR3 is TGTGCCAGCTCAGCCGACAGGGCGGCCAATCAGCCCCAGCATTTT.

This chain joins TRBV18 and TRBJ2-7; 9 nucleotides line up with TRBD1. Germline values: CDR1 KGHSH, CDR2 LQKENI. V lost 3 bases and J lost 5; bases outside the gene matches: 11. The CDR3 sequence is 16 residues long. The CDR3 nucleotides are TGTGCCAGCTCACCGACGCGGACAGGGGCCAGCAACGAGCAGTACTTC. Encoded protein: CASSPTRTGASNEQYF.

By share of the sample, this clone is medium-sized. The CDR3 coding sequence is TGTGCCAGCAGCTTTGAACAGGGCGAGATACTCACAGATACGCAGTATTTT. Translating it yields CASSFEQGEILTDTQYF. J is TRBJ2-3 and V is TRBV7-6; TRBD1 might be the D (6 bases). Germline-derived CDR1 and CDR2 are SGHVS and FNYEAQ. The germline V and J ends were trimmed by 3 bases and 2 bases, with 18 bases remaining between them. The length of the CDR3 is 17 residues.

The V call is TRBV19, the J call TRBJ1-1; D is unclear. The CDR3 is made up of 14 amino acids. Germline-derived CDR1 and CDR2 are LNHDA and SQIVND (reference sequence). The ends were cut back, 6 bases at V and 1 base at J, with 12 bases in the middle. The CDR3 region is CASRLGRRNTEAFF. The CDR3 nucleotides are TGTGCCAGTAGATTGGGTCGGAGGAACACTGAAGCTTTCTTT. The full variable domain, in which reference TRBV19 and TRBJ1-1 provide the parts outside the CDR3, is DGGITQSPKYLFRKEGQNVTLSCEQNLNHDAMYWYRQDPGQGLRLIYYSQIVNDFQKGDIAEGYSVSREKKESFPLTVTSAQKNPTAFYLCASRLGRRNTEAFFGQGTRLTVV.

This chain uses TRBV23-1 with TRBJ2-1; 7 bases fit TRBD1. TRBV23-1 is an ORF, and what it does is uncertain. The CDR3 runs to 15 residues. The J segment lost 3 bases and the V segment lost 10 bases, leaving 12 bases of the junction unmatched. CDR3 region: CATSARDSLYNEQFF. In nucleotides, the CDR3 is TGCGCCACCTCGGCCCGGGACAGTCTCTACAATGAGCAGTTCTTC.

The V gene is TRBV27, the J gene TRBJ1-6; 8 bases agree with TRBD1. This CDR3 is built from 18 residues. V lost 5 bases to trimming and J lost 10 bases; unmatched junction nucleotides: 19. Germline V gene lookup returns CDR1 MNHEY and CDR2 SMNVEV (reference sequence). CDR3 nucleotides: TGTGCCAGCAGTGAGCGACCCGCAGGGGGCGGTCGAACCTCACCCCTCCACTTT. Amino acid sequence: CASSERPAGGGRTSPLHF.